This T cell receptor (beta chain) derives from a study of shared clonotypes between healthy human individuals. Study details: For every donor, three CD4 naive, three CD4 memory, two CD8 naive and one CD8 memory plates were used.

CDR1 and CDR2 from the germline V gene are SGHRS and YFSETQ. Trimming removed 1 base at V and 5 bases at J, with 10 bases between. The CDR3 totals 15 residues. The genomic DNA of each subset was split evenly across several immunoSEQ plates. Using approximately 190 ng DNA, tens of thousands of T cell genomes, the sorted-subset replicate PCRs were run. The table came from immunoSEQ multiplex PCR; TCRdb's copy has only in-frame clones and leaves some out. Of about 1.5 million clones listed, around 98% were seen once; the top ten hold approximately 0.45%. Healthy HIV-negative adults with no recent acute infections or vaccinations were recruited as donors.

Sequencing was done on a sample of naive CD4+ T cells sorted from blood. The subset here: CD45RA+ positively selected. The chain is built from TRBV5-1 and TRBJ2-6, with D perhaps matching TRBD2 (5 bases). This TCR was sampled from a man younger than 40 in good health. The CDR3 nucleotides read TGCGCCAGCAGCTTGCTACCGACTAGGGCCAACGTCCTGACTTTC. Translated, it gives CASSLLPTRANVLTF.